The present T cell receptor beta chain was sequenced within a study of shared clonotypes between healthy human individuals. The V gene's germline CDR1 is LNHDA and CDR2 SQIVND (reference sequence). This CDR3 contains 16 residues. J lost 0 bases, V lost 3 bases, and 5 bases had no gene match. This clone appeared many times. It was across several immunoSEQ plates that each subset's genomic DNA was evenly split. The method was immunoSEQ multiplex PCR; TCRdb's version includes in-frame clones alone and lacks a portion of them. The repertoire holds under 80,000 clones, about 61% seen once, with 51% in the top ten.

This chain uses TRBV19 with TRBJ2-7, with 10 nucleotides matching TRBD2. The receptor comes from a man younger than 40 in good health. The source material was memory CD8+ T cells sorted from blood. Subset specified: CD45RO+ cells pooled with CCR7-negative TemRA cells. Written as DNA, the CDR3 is TGTGCCAGTAGTATGGGACTAGCGCTCCGCTCCTACGAGCAGTACTTC. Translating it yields CASSMGLALRSYEQYF.